This T cell receptor beta chain derives from a study of blood T cell repertoires in COVID-19. Across the study: T cells, B-cell-depleted T cells, or PBMCs provided the cDNA or gDNA that served as material.

Those enrolled, adults aged roughly 18 to 90 years, came from about two dozen US areas. Germline CDR1 MNHEY, CDR2 SMNVEV (reference sequence). V gave up 3 bases and J gave up 2 bases, with 8 bases separating them. The CDR3 is 13 residues long. Profiling relied on immunoSEQ multiplex PCR, and the TCRdb table lists in-frame clones only, not all of them. The sample consists of roughly 220,000 clones, around 89% of them appearing once. Sequencing input: PBMCs or T cells enriched from blood (not recorded which). The clonotype originates from a young man who had been exposed to COVID-19. V and J are TRBV27 and TRBJ2-7; no reliable D call. CDR3 DNA sequence: TGTGCCAGCAGTTTTCACGCAGCCTACGAGCAGTACTTC. It translates to CASSFHAAYEQYF.